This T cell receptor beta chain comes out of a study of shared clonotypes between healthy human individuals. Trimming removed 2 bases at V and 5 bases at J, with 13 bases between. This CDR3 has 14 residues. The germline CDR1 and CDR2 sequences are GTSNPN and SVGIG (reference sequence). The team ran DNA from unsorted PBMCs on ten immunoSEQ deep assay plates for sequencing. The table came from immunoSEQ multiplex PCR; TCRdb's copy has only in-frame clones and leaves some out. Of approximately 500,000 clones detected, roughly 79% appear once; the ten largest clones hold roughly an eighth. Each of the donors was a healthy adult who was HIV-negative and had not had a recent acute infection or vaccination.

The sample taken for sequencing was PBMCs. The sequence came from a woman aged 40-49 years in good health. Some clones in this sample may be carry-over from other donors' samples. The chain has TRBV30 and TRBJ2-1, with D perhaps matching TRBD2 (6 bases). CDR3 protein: CAWSLSGPHNEQFF. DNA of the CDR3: TGTGCCTGGAGTCTGAGCGGGCCCCACAATGAGCAGTTCTTC. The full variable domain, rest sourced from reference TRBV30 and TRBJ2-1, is SQTIHQWPATLVQPVGSPLSLECTVEGTSNPNLYWYRQAAGRGLQLLFYSVGIGQISSEVPQNLSASRPQDRQFILSSKKLLLSDSGFYLCAWSLSGPHNEQFFGPGTRLTVL.